The source of this T cell receptor (beta chain) is a study of blood T cell repertoires in COVID-19. Methods used by the authors: The assay estimated nucleated cells by amplifying reference gene primers. The method was immunoSEQ multiplex PCR; TCRdb's version includes in-frame clones alone and lacks a portion of them. V, J and clone size reflect that table, while D and trimming were determined from the DNA. The sample lists some 150,000 clones, over 65% occurring once. The CDR3 spans 15 residues. V was pared by 5 bases and J by 4 bases, with 12 bases between. Germline V gene data show CDR1 as MNHEY and CDR2 as SMNVEV (reference sequence). There are many counts of this clone. Other DNA sequences within the sample encode an identical CDR3.

This clonotype was obtained from a woman over 75 with active or convalescent COVID-19. The rearrangement uses TRBV27 and TRBJ1-6, with D possibly matching TRBD1 (5 bases). Sequencing input: peripheral blood. CDR3 sequence reads: CASSTPGGYNSPLHF. In DNA form, the CDR3 reads TGTGCCAGCAGTACGCCGGGGGGTTATAATTCACCCCTCCACTTT.